This T cell receptor beta chain was retrieved from a study of control samples from healthy donors and cancer patients. TCRdb's copy holds only in-frame clones and misses some; the assay was immunoSEQ multiplex PCR. The sample holds 70,000 to 95,000 clones, about 89% seen once. Specimen: blood. The TCR sequence derives from a woman aged 25 to 45 in good health.

For the CDR3, the DNA is TGTGCCAGCAGTTTAACAAGTTACGAGCAGTACTTC. This translates into CASSLTSYEQYF. V usage is TRBV6-5 and J usage is TRBJ2-7; D is ambiguous. Germline values: CDR1 MNHEY, CDR2 SVGAGI. Trimming cost V 4 bases and J 4 bases, with 8 bases left between them. The CDR3 is made up of 12 amino acids.